A single T cell receptor (beta chain) is shown here with its context. These data come from a study of blood T cell repertoires in COVID-19. Overall study context: T cells, B-cell-depleted T cells, or PBMCs supplied cDNA or gDNA.

V lost 5 bases to trimming and J lost 7 bases; unmatched junction nucleotides: 6. Germline CDR1 is SGHAT and CDR2 is FQNNGV. This CDR3 has 16 residues. Using immunoSEQ multiplex PCR, the repertoire was profiled, and TCRdb retains in-frame clones only, with some absent. The sample yields about 120,000 clones, over 70% seen once. Material: peripheral blood. This clonotype was obtained from a woman in her forties or fifties with acute or convalescent COVID-19. V usage is TRBV11-2 and J usage is TRBJ2-2; 14 bases map to TRBD2. DNA of the CDR3: TGTGCCAGCAGCCACGGACTAGCGGGAGGTATCGGGGAGCTGTTTTTT. Encoded protein: CASSHGLAGGIGELFF. The full variable domain, with the rest looked up from reference TRBV11-2 and TRBJ2-2, is EAGVAQSPRYKIIEKRQSVAFWCNPISGHATLYWYQQILGQGPKLLIQFQNNGVVDDSQLPKDRFSAERLKGVDSTLKIQPAKLEDSAVYLCASSHGLAGGIGELFFGEGSRLTVL.